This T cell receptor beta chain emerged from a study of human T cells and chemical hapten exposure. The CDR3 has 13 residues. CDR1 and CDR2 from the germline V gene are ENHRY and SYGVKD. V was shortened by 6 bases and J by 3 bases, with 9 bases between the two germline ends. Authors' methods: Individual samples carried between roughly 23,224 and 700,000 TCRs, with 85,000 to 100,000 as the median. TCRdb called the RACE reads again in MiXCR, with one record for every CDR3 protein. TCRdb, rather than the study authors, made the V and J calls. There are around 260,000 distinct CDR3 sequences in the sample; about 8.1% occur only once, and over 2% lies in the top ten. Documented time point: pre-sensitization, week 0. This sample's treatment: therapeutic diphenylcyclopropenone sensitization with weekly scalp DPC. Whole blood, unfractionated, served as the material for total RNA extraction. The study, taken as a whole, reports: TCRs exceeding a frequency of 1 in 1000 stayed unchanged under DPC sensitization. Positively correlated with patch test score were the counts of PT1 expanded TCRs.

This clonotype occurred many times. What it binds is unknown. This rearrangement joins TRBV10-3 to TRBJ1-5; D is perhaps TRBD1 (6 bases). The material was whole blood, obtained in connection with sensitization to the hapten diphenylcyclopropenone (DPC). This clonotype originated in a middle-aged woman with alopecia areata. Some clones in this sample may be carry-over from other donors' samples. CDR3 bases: TGTGCCATCAGACAGGGACACAATCAGCCCCAGCATTTT. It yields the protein CAIRQGHNQPQHF.